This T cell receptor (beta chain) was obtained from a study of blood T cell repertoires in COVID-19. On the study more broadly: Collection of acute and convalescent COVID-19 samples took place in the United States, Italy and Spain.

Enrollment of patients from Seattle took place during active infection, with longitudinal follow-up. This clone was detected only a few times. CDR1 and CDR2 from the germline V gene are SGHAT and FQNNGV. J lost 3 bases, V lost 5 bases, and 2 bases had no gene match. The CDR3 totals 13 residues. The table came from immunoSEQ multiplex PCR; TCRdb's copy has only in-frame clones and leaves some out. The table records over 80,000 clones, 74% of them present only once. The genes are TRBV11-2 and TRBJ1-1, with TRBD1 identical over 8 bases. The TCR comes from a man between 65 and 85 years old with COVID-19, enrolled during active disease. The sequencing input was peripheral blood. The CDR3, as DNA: TGTGCCAGCAGCCTGGACAGGGACACTGAAGCTTTCTTT. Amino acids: CASSLDRDTEAFF.